Shown below are 18 T cell receptor beta chains from a single sample sequenced in a study of response to subunit inactivated influenza vaccine. MiXCR, run by TCRdb on the RT-PCR reads, gives a single entry per CDR3 protein. The sample yields under 500,000 distinct CDR3 sequences, approximately 11% seen once. The source material was PBMCs from blood, sampled 40 to 50 days after vaccination. These receptors originate from a man in his fifties or sixties who received an inactivated influenza vaccine.

This clonotype was observed a few times. The gene calls are TRBV7-2 and TRBJ2-3; no clear D. The V and J ends lost 5 bases and 2 bases respectively, with 8 bases between them. Germline V gene sequence: CDR1 SGHTA, CDR2 FQGNSA. The CDR3 is made up of 13 amino acids. DNA of the CDR3: TGTGCCAGCAGCGCCCCCTACACAGATACGCAGTATTTT. Translated, it gives CASSAPYTDTQYF.

This clonotype was seen many times. The chain employs TRBV20-1 and TRBJ1-5; D unresolved. Germline V lookup: CDR1 DFQATT, CDR2 SNEGSKA (reference sequence). V was shortened by 0 bases and J by 4 bases, with 4 bases between the two germline ends. CDR3 size: 12 residues. CDR3 amino acids: CSARDTNQPQHF. CDR3 DNA sequence: TGCAGTGCTAGAGATACAAATCAGCCCCAGCATTTT.

The rearrangement joins TRBV20-1 to TRBJ1-6, with 8 nucleotides matching TRBD1. Germline V gene sequence: CDR1 DFQATT, CDR2 SNEGSKA (reference sequence). Germline trimming cut 3 bases from V and 7 bases from J; bases unmatched to any gene: 8. The CDR3 is 15 residues long. CDR3 residues: CSARNPTGGNSPLHF. CDR3 in DNA: TGCAGTGCTAGGAATCCTACAGGGGGGAATTCACCCCTCCACTTT.

This clonotype was seen just once. V gene TRBV19 combines with J gene TRBJ2-2; D may match TRBD1 or TRBD2 (7 bases each). With 5 bases removed from V and 6 bases from J, the gap between germline ends came to 16 bases. Looked up from germline, CDR1 is LNHDA and CDR2 is SQIVND (reference sequence). This CDR3 contains 15 residues. The CDR3 bases are TGTGCCAGTAGTCCTGACAGGGAGGGCGCCGGGGAGCTGTTTTTT. This gives the protein CASSPDREGAGELFF.

This clonotype was seen more than once but under ten times. V is TRBV5-1 and J is TRBJ2-5, with TRBD1 as a possible D gene (5 bases). CDR1 is SGHRS and CDR2 is YFSETQ in the germline V gene. The V gene lost 4 bases and the J gene lost 5 bases, with 12 bases spanning the gap. This CDR3 is 13 amino acids long. The CDR3 coding sequence is TGCGCCAGCAGCAAGGGGCTGCGGGAGACCCAGTACTTC. Protein sequence: CASSKGLRETQYF. Full variable domain (outside the CDR3, taken from reference TRBV5-1 and TRBJ2-5): KAGVTQTPRYLIKTRGQQVTLSCSPISGHRSVSWYQQTPGQGLQFLFEYFSETQRNKGNFPGRFSGRQFSNSRSEMNVSTLELGDSALYLCASSKGLRETQYFGPGTRLLVL.

There are a few counts of this clonotype. The chain has TRBV20-1 and TRBJ2-7; D might be TRBD1 (5 bases). Germline CDR1 reads DFQATT; CDR2 reads SNEGSKA (reference sequence). Trimming took 0 bases from V and 6 from J, leaving 15 bases between them. The CDR3 is 14 residues long. CDR3 coding DNA: TGCAGTGCTAGAGATGGGGCCAGGATGGGCGAGCAGTACTTC. It codes for CSARDGARMGEQYF.

This chain joins TRBV7-2 and TRBJ1-6, with TRBD1 as a possible D gene (5 bases). The germline CDR1 and CDR2 sequences are SGHTA and FQGNSA. CDR3 length equals 14 residues. Trimming shortened V by 5 bases and J by 7 bases, and 12 bases separated the two germline ends. The CDR3 sequence is CASSRGGWNSPLHF. The CDR3 nucleotides are TGTGCCAGCAGCCGTGGGGGTTGGAATTCACCCCTCCACTTT.

The rearrangement joins TRBV12-3 or TRBV12-4 to TRBJ2-7; 9 bases agree with TRBD1. The V and J ends lost 3 bases and 2 bases, in that order; junction bases with no gene match: 5. The CDR3 length is 15 residues. The CDR3 DNA sequence: TGTGCCAGCAGTTTCGCGACAGGGGGGCCCTACGAGCAGTACTTC. It yields the protein CASSFATGGPYEQYF.

This clonotype came up many times. The V and J genes are TRBV5-6 and TRBJ2-5; 8 positions match TRBD1. V shed 3 bases, J shed 5 bases, and the junction held 15 bases outside the gene matches. The CDR3 totals 17 residues. CDR1 is SGHDT, CDR2 YYEEEE, per germline. The DNA of the CDR3 is TGTGCCAGCAGCTCACCCAGGGGACAGGTTATGGGGGAGACCCAGTACTTC. Translated, it gives CASSSPRGQVMGETQYF.

This clonotype was observed at least ten times. The chain uses TRBV20-1 and TRBJ2-3; 13 positions agree with TRBD2. V was pared by 1 base and J by 6 bases, with 10 bases of the junction left unmatched. CDR1 and CDR2 (germline): DFQATT, SNEGSKA (reference sequence). The CDR3 covers 17 residues. CDR3 protein: CSARGTSGSARMDTQYF. As DNA, the CDR3 is TGCAGTGCTAGAGGGACTAGCGGGAGCGCACGTATGGATACGCAGTATTTT.

The rearrangement links TRBV18 to TRBJ2-1; 8 bases map to TRBD1. The CDR3 has 13 amino acids. Germline V CDR1 and CDR2: KGHSH, LQKENI. After removal of 3 bases from V and 13 bases from J, the junction contained 8 bases not matched to a gene. The CDR3 region has the DNA TGTGCCAGCTCACCGGGACAGGAAGCTACCCAGTTCTTC. This encodes CASSPGQEATQFF.

The genes are TRBV7-2 and TRBJ2-2; 7 nucleotides agree with TRBD2. The junction had 11 bases not matched to a gene; V was cut back by 5 bases and J by 8 bases. Germline V CDR1 and CDR2: SGHTA, FQGNSA. The CDR3 spans 15 residues. CDR3 bases: TGTGCCAGCAGCCCCACCGTTGCGGGAGCAGGGGAGCTGTTTTTT. The encoded protein is CASSPTVAGAGELFF.

A single count supports this clonotype. A single base separates this from a much larger clone, so it may be a read error. The J gene is TRBJ1-1, the V gene TRBV27; 9 positions agree with TRBD1. Germline lookup yields CDR1 MNHEY and CDR2 SMNVEV (reference sequence). This CDR3 contains 13 residues. Here the CDR3 reads CASRLTGGTEALF. The CDR3 DNA follows: TGTGCCAGCAGACTTACAGGGGGCACTGAAGCTCTCTTT.

The CDR3 region is CASSYSLASYNEQFF. CDR3 nucleotides: TGTGCCAGCAGTTACTCGCTCGCCTCCTACAATGAGCAGTTCTTC. The rearrangement links TRBV6-5 to TRBJ2-1; D not resolved. V was trimmed by 0 bases and J by 0 bases, leaving 6 bases between them. The CDR3 runs 15 residues. Germline loops: CDR1 MNHEY, CDR2 SVGAGI.

The chain joins TRBV29-1 to TRBJ1-1, with D tentatively TRBD1 (6 bases). The CDR3 covers 14 residues. V lost 6 bases to trimming and J lost 5 bases, with 19 bases between them. CDR1 is SQVTM, CDR2 ANQGSEA, per germline. The CDR3 sequence: CSVAKQGSRTEAFF. CDR3 nucleotides: TGCAGCGTCGCCAAACAGGGAAGTCGTACTGAAGCTTTCTTT.

There are a few counts of this clonotype. V usage is TRBV12-3 or TRBV12-4 and J usage is TRBJ2-5; D gene uncertain. The CDR3 is made up of 11 amino acids. V was cut by 7 bases and J by 4 bases, with 7 bases left in between. The CDR3 sequence: CASTSAETQYF. In nucleotides, the CDR3 is TGTGCCAGCACCTCTGCAGAGACCCAGTACTTC.

Here the CDR3 reads CASRSWDEQFF. As DNA, the CDR3 is TGTGCCAGCAGGTCGTGGGATGAGCAGTTCTTC. The V and J genes are TRBV6-5 and TRBJ2-1; D is undetermined. This CDR3 is 11 amino acids long. Trimming cost V 6 bases and J 8 bases, with 8 bases left between them. Germline V lookup: CDR1 MNHEY, CDR2 SVGAGI.

V and J are TRBV6-2 or TRBV6-3 and TRBJ2-2, with D hard to call. The germline V gene has CDR1 MNHEY and CDR2 SVGEGT. Trimming shortened V by 4 bases and J by 6 bases, and 9 bases separated the two germline ends. The CDR3 runs to 13 residues. CDR3 sequence reads: CASSSQMAGELFF. As DNA, the CDR3 is TGTGCCAGCAGTTCTCAAATGGCCGGGGAGCTGTTTTTT.